The 18 T cell receptor beta chains listed next were all sequenced from one sample in a study of blood T cell repertoires in COVID-19. Sequencing used immunoSEQ multiplex PCR; TCRdb keeps in-frame clones, though not all of them. The sample has roughly 160,000 clones; 75% to 90% are singletons. The sequenced sample consisted of PBMCs or T cells enriched from blood (not recorded which). These receptor sequences come from an older woman who had recovered from COVID-19.

The V call is TRBV6-5, the J call TRBJ1-1; D is unresolved. CDR1 and CDR2 from the germline V gene are MNHEY and SVGAGI. V lost 8 bases, J lost 4 bases, and 14 bases lay in between. This CDR3 has 13 amino acids. In DNA form, the CDR3 reads TGTGCCAGCTGGAGTCGGGATGTCACTGAAGCTTTCTTT. This sequence encodes CASWSRDVTEAFF.

The chain joins TRBV9 to TRBJ1-5; D is unresolved. The V and J ends lost 1 base and 3 bases respectively, with 11 bases between them. The CDR3 consists of 15 residues. Germline CDR1 SGDLS, CDR2 YYNGEE. Here the CDR3 DNA reads TGTGCCAGCAGCGTATCTGCCCGGTCCAATCAGCCCCAGCATTTT. It is translated as CASSVSARSNQPQHF.

The chain recombines TRBV2 with TRBJ1-2; 8 nucleotides agree with TRBD1. Unmatched junction bases numbered 10, after V lost 5 bases and J lost 8 bases. Germline V gene sequence: CDR1 SNHLY, CDR2 FYNNEI. This CDR3 has 14 amino acids. The CDR3: CASSMTGELGGYTF. In nucleotides, the CDR3 is TGTGCCAGCAGTATGACAGGGGAGTTAGGAGGCTACACCTTC. The variable domain in full, completed from reference TRBV2 and TRBJ1-2, reads EPEVTQTPSHQVTQMGQEVILRCVPISNHLYFYWYRQILGQKVEFLVSFYNNEISEKSEIFDDQFSVERPDGSNFTLKIRSTKLEDSAMYFCASSMTGELGGYTFGSGTRLTVV.

V usage is TRBV4-1 and J usage is TRBJ2-7; 11 positions agree with TRBD2. Germline CDR1 MGHRA, CDR2 YSYEKL. With 2 bases clipped from V and 6 bases from J, the junction kept 9 bases outside the gene matches. CDR3 size: 16 residues. The CDR3 reads CASSQQLLAGGSEQYF. In DNA form, the CDR3 reads TGCGCCAGCAGCCAACAGTTGCTAGCGGGGGGCAGCGAGCAGTACTTC.

The chain uses TRBV20-1 and TRBJ1-1; the D is unclear. Germline V gene data show CDR1 as DFQATT and CDR2 as SNEGSKA (reference sequence). This CDR3 has 17 amino acids. V was shortened by 3 bases and J by 4 bases, with 24 bases between the two germline ends. CDR3 coding DNA: TGCAGTGCTAGTCGATTTGGAGGACCTACTCTGGGCACTGAAGCTTTCTTT. Protein sequence: CSASRFGGPTLGTEAFF.

The chain employs TRBV18 and TRBJ1-2; D is undetermined. CDR1 is KGHSH, CDR2 LQKENI, per germline. The CDR3 has 12 residues. Between the trimmed V and J ends, which lost 2 bases and 6 bases, there was a span of 7 bases. CDR3 amino acids: CASSPYSDGYTF. The CDR3 DNA reads TGTGCCAGCTCACCATATTCGGATGGCTACACCTTC.

This sequence joins TRBV3-1 (or the pseudogene TRBV3-2) and TRBJ2-2, with a weak D call TRBD2 (6 bases). From germline, CDR1 is LGHDT and CDR2 YNNKEL (reference sequence). Trimming left V 4 bases short and J 12 bases short, with 18 bases between. The CDR3 spans 14 residues. In nucleotides, the CDR3 is TGTGCCAGCAGCCCACAGGAGGGATCGGGGAAGCTGTTTTTT. Translated, it gives CASSPQEGSGKLFF.

The V gene is TRBV9, the J gene TRBJ2-3; 8 bases match TRBD1. V lost 3 bases, J lost 4 bases, and 13 bases stayed unmatched. The CDR3 length is 17 residues. Looked up from germline, CDR1 is SGDLS and CDR2 is YYNGEE. DNA of the CDR3: TGTGCCAGCAGCGGAAACTTGGGACAGGAGGGTGCAGATACGCAGTATTTT. It specifies CASSGNLGQEGADTQYF.

The chain employs TRBV5-1 and TRBJ1-6; D remains unclear. Trimming took 0 bases from V and 6 from J, leaving 13 bases between them. The CDR3 has 16 amino acids. Germline lookup yields CDR1 SGHRS and CDR2 YFSETQ. Here the CDR3 reads CASSLARVAANSPLHF. CDR3 nucleotides: TGCGCCAGCAGCTTGGCCCGGGTAGCGGCTAATTCACCCCTCCACTTT.

The chain uses TRBV19 and TRBJ1-2, with a tentative D call TRBD1 (6 bases). V lost 6 bases and J lost 0, with 11 bases in between. Germline lookup yields CDR1 LNHDA and CDR2 SQIVND (reference sequence). The CDR3 has 14 residues. CDR3 sequence (DNA): TGTGCCAGTAGAGGGGGAGATACTAACTATGGCTACACCTTC. It encodes CASRGGDTNYGYTF.

The table lists this clone with a count of one. This chain connects TRBV5-6 to TRBJ2-7, with 11 positions matching TRBD1. Losses at the gene ends were 3 bases for V and 7 bases for J; bases not matched to a gene: 9. In germline, CDR1 is SGHDT, CDR2 YYEEEE. The CDR3 sequence is 15 residues long. CDR3 sequence: CASSWGGQGAVEQYF. Written as DNA, the CDR3 is TGTGCCAGCAGCTGGGGTGGACAGGGGGCAGTGGAGCAGTACTTC. The variable domain in full, completed from reference TRBV5-6 and TRBJ2-7, reads DAGVTQSPTHLIKTRGQQVTLRCSPKSGHDTVSWYQQALGQGPQFIFQYYEEEERQRGNFPDRFSGHQFPNYSSELNVNALLLGDSALYLCASSWGGQGAVEQYFGPGTRLTVT.

CDR3 residues: CSVGTSGVTGELFF. The CDR3 region has the DNA TGCAGCGTTGGGACTAGCGGGGTCACCGGGGAGCTGTTTTTT. The chain recombines TRBV29-1 with TRBJ2-2, with 12 nucleotides matching TRBD2. V lost 4 bases to trimming and J lost 4 bases; unmatched junction nucleotides: 1. Germline CDR1 and CDR2: SQVTM and ANQGSEA. The length of the CDR3 is 14 residues.

The CDR3 DNA reads TGCGCCAGCAGCTTGAACGGGGAACCAGGGGATTCACCCCTCCACTTT. Encoded protein: CASSLNGEPGDSPLHF. The J gene is TRBJ1-6, the V gene TRBV5-1, with D tentatively TRBD1 (6 bases). The CDR3 has 16 amino acids. V shed 1 base and J shed 8 bases, with 16 bases lying between them. Germline V lookup: CDR1 SGHRS, CDR2 YFSETQ.

The chain has TRBV6-5 and TRBJ2-1, with 7 bases that match TRBD2. This CDR3 comprises 16 residues. The germline CDR1 and CDR2 sequences are MNHEY and SVGAGI. The junction had 13 bases not matched to a gene; V was cut back by 4 bases and J by 7 bases. The CDR3 region is CASSSPGSGRGNEQFF. The CDR3 bases are TGTGCCAGCAGTTCCCCGGGTAGCGGGCGAGGGAATGAGCAGTTCTTC.

This sequence joins TRBV19 and TRBJ1-2; weak D call: TRBD1 (6 bases). The CDR3 has 14 residues. Germline CDR1 reads LNHDA; CDR2 reads SQIVND (reference sequence). V lost 5 bases, J lost 3 bases, and 13 bases lay in between. The CDR3 DNA is TGTGCCAGTAGTGAAGCAGGGGATGACTATGGCTACACCTTC. It translates to CASSEAGDDYGYTF.

This sequence joins TRBV5-4 and TRBJ2-3, with 9 bases identical to TRBD2. Germline assignment: CDR1 SGHNT and CDR2 YYREEE (reference sequence). V lost 4 bases and J lost 2; bases outside the gene matches: 8. This CDR3 contains 16 residues. The CDR3 nucleotides are TGTGCCAGCAGCCCGGGGACTAGCAGAGACACAGATACGCAGTATTTT. Its protein product is CASSPGTSRDTDTQYF.

The chain carries TRBV7-3 and TRBJ1-1; D is possibly TRBD1 (5 bases). The CDR3 consists of 14 residues. The V gene's germline CDR1 is SGHTA and CDR2 FQGTGA. Trimming took off 5 bases at V and 1 base at J, with 11 bases between the two ends. The CDR3 nucleotides are TGTGCCAGCAGCACGGGACTAGGGAACACTGAAGCTTTCTTT. Its translation is CASSTGLGNTEAFF.

The chain is built from TRBV5-1 and TRBJ1-1, with 7 bases aligning to TRBD1. Germline V gene lookup returns CDR1 SGHRS and CDR2 YFSETQ. This CDR3 spans 14 amino acids. J was trimmed by 5 bases and V by 4 bases; bases with no gene match: 8. CDR3 bases: TGCGCCAGCAGCCCCTCGGACAGGTGGACTGAAGCTTTCTTT. This gives the protein CASSPSDRWTEAFF. The variable domain in full, completed from reference TRBV5-1 and TRBJ1-1, reads KAGVTQTPRYLIKTRGQQVTLSCSPISGHRSVSWYQQTPGQGLQFLFEYFSETQRNKGNFPGRFSGRQFSNSRSEMNVSTLELGDSALYLCASSPSDRWTEAFFGQGTRLTVV.